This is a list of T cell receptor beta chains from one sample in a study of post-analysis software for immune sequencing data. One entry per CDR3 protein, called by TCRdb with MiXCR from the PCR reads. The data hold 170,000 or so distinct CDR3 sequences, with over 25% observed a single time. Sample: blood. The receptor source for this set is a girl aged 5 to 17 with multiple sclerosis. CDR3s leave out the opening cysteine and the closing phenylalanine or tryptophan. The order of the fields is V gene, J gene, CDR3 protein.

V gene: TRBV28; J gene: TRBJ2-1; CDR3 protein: ASSKPGGVNEQF
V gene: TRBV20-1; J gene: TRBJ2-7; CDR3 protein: SALSITNYEQY
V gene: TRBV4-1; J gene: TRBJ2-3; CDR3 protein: ASSLEGEGRTDTQY
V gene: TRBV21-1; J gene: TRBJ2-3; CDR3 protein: ASSLPRGVPFFEADTDTQY
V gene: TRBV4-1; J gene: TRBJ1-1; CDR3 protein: ASSLKGAGGTEAF
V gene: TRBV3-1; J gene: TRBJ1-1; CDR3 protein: ASSQVLGQGLSTEAF
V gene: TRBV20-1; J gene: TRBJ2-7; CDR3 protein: SASGSGDEQY
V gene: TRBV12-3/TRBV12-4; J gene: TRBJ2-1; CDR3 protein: ASGPGTLYNEQF
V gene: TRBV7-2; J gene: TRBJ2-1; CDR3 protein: ASSFGSWKSGEQF
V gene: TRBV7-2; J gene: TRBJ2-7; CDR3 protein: ASSFGSYEQY
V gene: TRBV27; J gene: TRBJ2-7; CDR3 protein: ASSSDYGGYEQY
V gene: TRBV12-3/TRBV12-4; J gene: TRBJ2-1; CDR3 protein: ASSWGGMEQF
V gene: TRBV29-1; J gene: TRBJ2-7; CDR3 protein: SVGDGVSYEQY
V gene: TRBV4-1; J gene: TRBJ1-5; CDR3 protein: ASSQDGGGYQPQH
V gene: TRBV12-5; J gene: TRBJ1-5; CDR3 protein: ASASGDYSNQPQH
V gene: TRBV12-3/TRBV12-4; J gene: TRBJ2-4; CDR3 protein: ASSPSPGTGDGAKNIQY
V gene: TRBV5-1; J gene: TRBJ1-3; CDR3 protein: ASASLGNSGNTIY
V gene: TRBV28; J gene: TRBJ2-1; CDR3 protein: ASSQDVAYNEQF
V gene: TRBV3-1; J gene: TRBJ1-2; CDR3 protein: ASSQEGVGQGNGYT
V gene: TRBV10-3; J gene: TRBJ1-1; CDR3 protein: ANSDGTDLGTEAF
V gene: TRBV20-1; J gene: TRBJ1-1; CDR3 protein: SASGQDTEAF
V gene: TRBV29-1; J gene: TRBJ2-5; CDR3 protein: SVGGLAGAREQY
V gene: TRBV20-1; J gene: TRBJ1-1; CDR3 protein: SARDTIGASEAF
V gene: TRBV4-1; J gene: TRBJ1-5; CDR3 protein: ASSQAPNRARGSNQPQH
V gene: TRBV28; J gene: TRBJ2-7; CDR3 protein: ASSLWQGAHRFPEQY
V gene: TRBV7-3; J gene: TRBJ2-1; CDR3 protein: ASSFGTGADNEQF
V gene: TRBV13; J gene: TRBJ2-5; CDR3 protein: ASSQRDSEFQETQY
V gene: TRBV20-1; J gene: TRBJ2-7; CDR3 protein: SAVEQSSYERY
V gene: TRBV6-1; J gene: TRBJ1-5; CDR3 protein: ASSTRLGNQPRH
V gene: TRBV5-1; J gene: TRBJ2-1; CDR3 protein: ASSLFVPGGGNEQF
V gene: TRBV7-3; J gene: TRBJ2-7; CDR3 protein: ASSLQGQEESEQY
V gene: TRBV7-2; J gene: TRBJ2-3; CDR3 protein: ASRRGLGTDTQY
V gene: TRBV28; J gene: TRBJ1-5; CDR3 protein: ASSLWGQGGGKDQPQH
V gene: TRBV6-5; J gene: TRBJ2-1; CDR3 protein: ASSLSGGMEQF
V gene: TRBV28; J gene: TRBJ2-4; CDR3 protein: ASRGGGAKNIQY
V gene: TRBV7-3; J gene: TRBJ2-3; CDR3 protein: ASSLTSGSEDTQY
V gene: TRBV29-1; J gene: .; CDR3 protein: SVYKGPQLFNEQY
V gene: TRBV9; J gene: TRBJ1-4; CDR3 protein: ASSAPQRGGDNEKLF
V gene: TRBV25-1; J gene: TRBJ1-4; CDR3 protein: ASSEWGTGGANGEKLF
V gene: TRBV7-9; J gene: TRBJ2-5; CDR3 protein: ASSKVLISETQY
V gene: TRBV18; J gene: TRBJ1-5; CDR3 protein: ASSIGQGLDQPQH
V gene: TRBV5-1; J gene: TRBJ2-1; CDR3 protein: ASSLLGSYNEQF
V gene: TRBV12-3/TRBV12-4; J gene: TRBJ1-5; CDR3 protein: ASSPSRGRQPQH
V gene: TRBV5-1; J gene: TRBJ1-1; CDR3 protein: ASSLGTEAF
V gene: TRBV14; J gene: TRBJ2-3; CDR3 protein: ASSQPTLAGGSTDTQY